A selection of T cell receptor beta chains follows, all from one sample in a study of blood T cells in healthy people across ages. TCRdb recomputed calls from the 5' RACE reads with MiXCR, one row per CDR3 protein. The table shows approximately 800,000 distinct CDR3 sequences, with 35% to 50% occurring only once. Material: blood. Every receptor here comes from a man older than 75 in good health. Both conserved end residues are part of each CDR3. Each record gives: D gene, clone size, V gene, J gene, CDR3 DNA, CDR3 protein. D genes are given only for firm matches. Clone size is given for some rows only: seen once, a few or many times, or a class if the clone is expanded.

D gene: NA
clone size: NA
V gene: TRBV11-3
J gene: TRBJ2-3
CDR3 DNA: TGTGCCAGCAGCCTGATGGACAGCACAGATACGCAGTATTTT
CDR3 protein: CASSLMDSTDTQYF

D gene: NA
clone size: many
V gene: TRBV5-1
J gene: TRBJ2-3
CDR3 DNA: TGCGCCAGCAGCTCAGGACCGACAGATACGCAGTATTTT
CDR3 protein: CASSSGPTDTQYF

D gene: NA
clone size: NA
V gene: TRBV20-1
J gene: TRBJ2-7
CDR3 DNA: TGCAGTGCAAGGAAAGACAAGTTCTCCTACGAGCAGTACTTC
CDR3 protein: CSARKDKFSYEQYF

D gene: NA
clone size: few
V gene: TRBV30
J gene: TRBJ1-4
CDR3 DNA: TGTGCCTGGGCGGGAGCTAATGAAAAACTGTTTTTT
CDR3 protein: CAWAGANEKLFF

D gene: TRBD2
clone size: NA
V gene: TRBV20-1
J gene: TRBJ2-1
CDR3 DNA: TGCAGTGCTCTACGGGGACTAAACCTCTACAATGAGCAGTTCTTC
CDR3 protein: CSALRGLNLYNEQFF

D gene: NA
clone size: NA
V gene: TRBV29-1
J gene: TRBJ2-7
CDR3 DNA: TGCAGCGCAGTAGCGGCAAGCTCCTACAATGAGCAGTACTTC
CDR3 protein: CSAVAASSYNEQYF

D gene: TRBD1
clone size: NA
V gene: TRBV5-1
J gene: TRBJ2-1
CDR3 DNA: TGCGCCAGCAGTTGGGACAGGGTTACCGTGAGTGAGCAGTTCTTC
CDR3 protein: CASSWDRVTVSEQFF

D gene: TRBD2
clone size: NA
V gene: TRBV28
J gene: TRBJ2-7
CDR3 DNA: TGTGCCAGCACACCTAAAGCGGGAAGGACACCCTACGAGCAGTACTTC
CDR3 protein: CASTPKAGRTPYEQYF

D gene: NA
clone size: NA
V gene: TRBV5-1
J gene: TRBJ2-5
CDR3 DNA: TGCGCCAGCAGGAAGACGGGCCGCGATGTCGGGGAGACCCAGTACTTC
CDR3 protein: CASRKTGRDVGETQYF

D gene: NA
clone size: NA
V gene: TRBV29-1
J gene: TRBJ1-1
CDR3 DNA: TGCAGCGTTGACAGGGGCCCTGAAGCTTTCTTT
CDR3 protein: CSVDRGPEAFF

D gene: TRBD2
clone size: many
V gene: TRBV12-3/TRBV12-4
J gene: TRBJ2-5
CDR3 DNA: TGTGCCAGCAGTAGGACTAGCGGGAGAGAGACCCAGTACTTC
CDR3 protein: CASSRTSGRETQYF

D gene: TRBD1
clone size: NA
V gene: TRBV20-1
J gene: TRBJ1-5
CDR3 DNA: TGCAGTGCTAAATTCTTGACAGGGCCGGCTCAGCCCCAGCATTTT
CDR3 protein: CSAKFLTGPAQPQHF

D gene: NA
clone size: NA
V gene: TRBV20-1
J gene: TRBJ2-3
CDR3 DNA: TGCAGTGCTAGAGCTGGGACAGATACGCAGTATTTT
CDR3 protein: CSARAGTDTQYF

D gene: NA
clone size: many
V gene: TRBV5-1
J gene: TRBJ2-7
CDR3 DNA: TGCGCCAGCAGCCCCCGATTTGTTGGGGACGACGAGCAGTACTTC
CDR3 protein: CASSPRFVGDDEQYF

D gene: TRBD1
clone size: few
V gene: TRBV6-6
J gene: TRBJ1-1
CDR3 DNA: TGTGCCAGCAGTTACTCCGAATCGACAGGGGGCGAAGCTTTCTTT
CDR3 protein: CASSYSESTGGEAFF

D gene: NA
clone size: NA
V gene: TRBV6-2/TRBV6-3
J gene: TRBJ2-1
CDR3 DNA: TGTGCCAGCAGTAGCCTAGGACGCGGAGACAATGAGCAGTTCTTC
CDR3 protein: CASSSLGRGDNEQFF

D gene: TRBD1
clone size: NA
V gene: TRBV2
J gene: TRBJ2-1
CDR3 DNA: TGTGCCAACTTCGGGACAGAGAGCTCCTACAATGAGCAGTTCTTC
CDR3 protein: CANFGTESSYNEQFF

D gene: NA
clone size: NA
V gene: TRBV20-1
J gene: TRBJ2-2
CDR3 DNA: TGCAGTGCTAGATATGGGCCCGGGGAGCTGTTTTTT
CDR3 protein: CSARYGPGELFF

D gene: NA
clone size: NA
V gene: TRBV6-1
J gene: TRBJ1-5
CDR3 DNA: TGTGCCAGCAGTGAAGGGGCTGGTGGCAATCAGCCCCAGCATTTT
CDR3 protein: CASSEGAGGNQPQHF

D gene: NA
clone size: NA
V gene: TRBV27
J gene: TRBJ1-2
CDR3 DNA: TGTGCCAGCAGCAACAGGCATGATGGCTACACCTTC
CDR3 protein: CASSNRHDGYTF

D gene: TRBD2
clone size: few
V gene: TRBV20-1
J gene: TRBJ2-5
CDR3 DNA: TGCAGTGCAAGGACTAGCGGGACGTCAAGGACCCAGTACTTC
CDR3 protein: CSARTSGTSRTQYF

D gene: NA
clone size: NA
V gene: TRBV12-3/TRBV12-4
J gene: TRBJ1-1
CDR3 DNA: TGTGCCAGCAGTCCCCAAGGGGGGCGGACCACTGAAGCTTTCTTT
CDR3 protein: CASSPQGGRTTEAFF

D gene: NA
clone size: NA
V gene: TRBV5-1
J gene: TRBJ2-7
CDR3 DNA: TGCGCCAGCAGCTTGTCAACCGAGGGCCTAGCCGAGCAGTACTTC
CDR3 protein: CASSLSTEGLAEQYF

D gene: TRBD2
clone size: once
V gene: TRBV7-2
J gene: TRBJ2-4
CDR3 DNA: TGTGCCAGCAGCTTAGGGTCTAGCGGGGGAGCAAACATTCAGTACTTC
CDR3 protein: CASSLGSSGGANIQYF

D gene: NA
clone size: NA
V gene: TRBV20-1
J gene: TRBJ2-3
CDR3 DNA: TGCAGTGCTAGGCGTCCGGGCAGCACAGATACGCAGTATTTT
CDR3 protein: CSARRPGSTDTQYF

D gene: NA
clone size: few
V gene: TRBV7-9
J gene: TRBJ2-1
CDR3 DNA: TGTGCCAGCAGCTTAGAGGCAGGCCCTCGGTTCTTC
CDR3 protein: CASSLEAGPRFF

D gene: TRBD2
clone size: NA
V gene: TRBV14
J gene: TRBJ2-1
CDR3 DNA: TGTGCCAACAGCCAGCTGACTAGCGGGTTCAATGAGCAGTTCTTC
CDR3 protein: CANSQLTSGFNEQFF

D gene: NA
clone size: many
V gene: TRBV7-2
J gene: TRBJ2-5
CDR3 DNA: TGTGCCAGCAGCTTACAGGTGTCCTTACAAGAGACCCAGTACTTC
CDR3 protein: CASSLQVSLQETQYF

D gene: NA
clone size: few
V gene: TRBV13
J gene: TRBJ1-4
CDR3 DNA: TGTGCCAGCAGCCCGGGGACCGAGGATGAAAAACTGTTTTTT
CDR3 protein: CASSPGTEDEKLFF

D gene: NA
clone size: NA
V gene: TRBV29-1
J gene: TRBJ1-5
CDR3 DNA: TGCAGCGTTGCACAGGCATACAATCAGCCCCAGCATTTT
CDR3 protein: CSVAQAYNQPQHF

D gene: TRBD2
clone size: NA
V gene: TRBV16
J gene: TRBJ2-1
CDR3 DNA: TGTGCCAGCAGCCAATTGGGGACTAGAGAGACCCAGTTCTTC
CDR3 protein: CASSQLGTRETQFF

D gene: TRBD1
clone size: NA
V gene: TRBV10-3
J gene: TRBJ2-5
CDR3 DNA: TGTGCCATCAAAGGGACAGAGATCCAAGAGACCCAGTACTTC
CDR3 protein: CAIKGTEIQETQYF

D gene: TRBD1
clone size: NA
V gene: TRBV7-2
J gene: TRBJ2-5
CDR3 DNA: TGTGCCAGCAGTTTTGGGACAGGGGAAATCAATGAGCAGTACTTC
CDR3 protein: CASSFGTGEINEQYF

D gene: NA
clone size: NA
V gene: TRBV15
J gene: TRBJ1-5
CDR3 DNA: TGTGCCACCAGCACAGGGAATAGCAATCAGCCCCAGCATTTT
CDR3 protein: CATSTGNSNQPQHF

D gene: NA
clone size: NA
V gene: TRBV5-1
J gene: TRBJ2-1
CDR3 DNA: TGCGCCAGCAGCTTGTCGGGGGATGCCGATGAGCAGTTCTTC
CDR3 protein: CASSLSGDADEQFF

D gene: NA
clone size: NA
V gene: TRBV29-1
J gene: TRBJ2-1
CDR3 DNA: TGCAGTGGAGCCGAAGCGGGTATTTCCTACAATGAGCAGTTCTTC
CDR3 protein: CSGAEAGISYNEQFF

D gene: NA
clone size: NA
V gene: TRBV20-1
J gene: TRBJ2-1
CDR3 DNA: TGCAGTGCTACTCGGGACCGCTTGGGGGAGACCCAGTTCTTC
CDR3 protein: CSATRDRLGETQFF

D gene: NA
clone size: few
V gene: TRBV7-9
J gene: TRBJ2-3
CDR3 DNA: TGTGCCAGCAGCTTAGCCGGGGGGCACACAGATACGCAGTATTTT
CDR3 protein: CASSLAGGHTDTQYF

D gene: NA
clone size: few
V gene: TRBV14
J gene: TRBJ1-6
CDR3 DNA: TGTGCCAGCAGCCAGCGGACGGGCGCCTCACCCCTCCACTTT
CDR3 protein: CASSQRTGASPLHF

D gene: TRBD2
clone size: NA
V gene: TRBV27
J gene: TRBJ2-7
CDR3 DNA: TGTGCCAGCAGTCCGGGGACTAGCGTATCCTACGAGCAGTACTTC
CDR3 protein: CASSPGTSVSYEQYF

D gene: NA
clone size: NA
V gene: TRBV20-1
J gene: TRBJ2-1
CDR3 DNA: TGCAGTGCCTCCCAAGGGGGTGAGCAGTTCTTC
CDR3 protein: CSASQGGEQFF

D gene: TRBD2
clone size: few
V gene: TRBV7-2
J gene: TRBJ2-7
CDR3 DNA: TGTGCCAGCAATAGCGGGAGGGCCTACGAGCAGTACTTC
CDR3 protein: CASNSGRAYEQYF

D gene: TRBD2
clone size: NA
V gene: TRBV10-3
J gene: TRBJ2-3
CDR3 DNA: TGTGCCATCGGGCTAGCGGGGGCAGATACGCAGTATTTT
CDR3 protein: CAIGLAGADTQYF

D gene: NA
clone size: NA
V gene: TRBV12-3/TRBV12-4
J gene: TRBJ2-6
CDR3 DNA: TGTGCCAGCAGTTTAGAGCCTAACACGGGTTCTGGGGCCAACGTCCTGACTTTC
CDR3 protein: CASSLEPNTGSGANVLTF

D gene: TRBD1
clone size: NA
V gene: TRBV18
J gene: TRBJ2-1
CDR3 DNA: TGTGCCAGCTCACCGGACAGGACCAACAATGAGCAGTTCTTC
CDR3 protein: CASSPDRTNNEQFF

D gene: NA
clone size: NA
V gene: TRBV7-2
J gene: TRBJ2-1
CDR3 DNA: TGTGCCAGCAGCTCCCGGGGTTTAGGGGAAGAGACCCAGTTCTTC
CDR3 protein: CASSSRGLGEETQFF

D gene: NA
clone size: few
V gene: TRBV7-9
J gene: TRBJ2-7
CDR3 DNA: TGTGCCAGCAGCTCCCCGGGCACCGCCTACGAGCAGTACTTC
CDR3 protein: CASSSPGTAYEQYF

D gene: NA
clone size: few
V gene: TRBV29-1
J gene: TRBJ2-7
CDR3 DNA: TGCAGCGTTGATGGCGGCGGCGAGCAGTACTTC
CDR3 protein: CSVDGGGEQYF

D gene: TRBD1
clone size: many
V gene: TRBV10-3
J gene: TRBJ1-6
CDR3 DNA: TGTGCCGCCACCCCGGGACAGGAGGTGTCACCCCTCCACTTT
CDR3 protein: CAATPGQEVSPLHF

D gene: TRBD2
clone size: NA
V gene: TRBV7-3
J gene: TRBJ2-2
CDR3 DNA: TGTGCCAGCAGTCGAGCGGGAGGGCGCACCGGGGAGCTGTTTTTT
CDR3 protein: CASSRAGGRTGELFF

D gene: NA
clone size: NA
V gene: TRBV12-3/TRBV12-4
J gene: TRBJ1-2
CDR3 DNA: NA
CDR3 protein: CASSSSVYGYTF

D gene: TRBD2
clone size: NA
V gene: TRBV27
J gene: TRBJ2-1
CDR3 DNA: TGTGCCAGCAGAGTGTCGAGCGGGAGTGGTCGCAATGAGCAGTTCTTC
CDR3 protein: CASRVSSGSGRNEQFF

D gene: NA
clone size: few
V gene: TRBV28
J gene: TRBJ2-7
CDR3 DNA: TGTGCCAGCAATCAGAGGGGGTGGTTTGGCGAGCAGTACTTC
CDR3 protein: CASNQRGWFGEQYF

D gene: NA
clone size: NA
V gene: TRBV5-1
J gene: TRBJ2-1
CDR3 DNA: TGCGCCAGCAGCCCCCCGGGGGCCCAGAATGGGCAGTTCTTC
CDR3 protein: CASSPPGAQNGQFF

D gene: TRBD1
clone size: NA
V gene: TRBV7-2
J gene: TRBJ1-3
CDR3 DNA: TGTGCCGGCAGCCCTAGGACAGGACCAAACACCATATATTTT
CDR3 protein: CAGSPRTGPNTIYF

D gene: TRBD2
clone size: NA
V gene: TRBV12-3/TRBV12-4
J gene: TRBJ2-1
CDR3 DNA: TGTGCCAGCAGTTGGGGGACTAGCGGGACTACTGAGCAGTTCTTC
CDR3 protein: CASSWGTSGTTEQFF

D gene: TRBD2
clone size: NA
V gene: TRBV6-1
J gene: TRBJ2-1
CDR3 DNA: TGTGCCAGCAGCACGACTAGCGGGGGTCGGGCATTTAATGAGCAGTTCTTC
CDR3 protein: CASSTTSGGRAFNEQFF

D gene: TRBD1
clone size: NA
V gene: TRBV5-1
J gene: TRBJ2-5
CDR3 DNA: TGCGCCAGCAGCTTGCGGGGACAGAAGGAGACCCAGTACTTC
CDR3 protein: CASSLRGQKETQYF

D gene: NA
clone size: NA
V gene: TRBV12-3/TRBV12-4
J gene: TRBJ2-7
CDR3 DNA: TGTGCCAGCAGTTTAGCATTTGACGAGTTCGGGACTGAGCAGTACTTC
CDR3 protein: CASSLAFDEFGTEQYF

D gene: NA
clone size: NA
V gene: TRBV7-2
J gene: TRBJ2-3
CDR3 DNA: TGTGCCAGCAGCTTGGGGGTTGGGCAGGGGGGAAATACGCAGTATTTT
CDR3 protein: CASSLGVGQGGNTQYF